This TCR beta chain emerged from a study of blood T cells in healthy people across ages. V trimming: 7 bases; J trimming: 8 bases; junction bases outside the gene matches: 17. This CDR3 spans 16 amino acids. Germline V gene lookup returns CDR1 SGHTA and CDR2 FQGNSA. A second about 7 to 12 cycle PCR used barcoded and J-beta primers. Every cDNA was tagged by a template-switch adaptor with 12 random nucleotides. TCRdb reprocessed the 5' RACE reads via MiXCR and lists one record per CDR3 protein. The sample records 800,000 or so distinct CDR3 sequences, about 25% being singletons. Healthy Caucasian individuals from Russia aged 6 to 90 were enrolled as donors. This same sample was also taken into another study, of T cells of mothers and their children. That source reports: For the second PCR, the M1S primer put in sample barcodes and 2-4 random nucleotides.

The gene calls are TRBV7-2 and TRBJ1-5; 7 bases are shared with TRBD1. Sequences were obtained from blood. This TCR was recovered from a boy between 10 and 17 years old in good health. CDR3 in DNA: TGTGCCAGCAAACGGACAGGAGGGGGGCTGAGGGAGCCCCAGCATTTT. Amino acids: CASKRTGGGLREPQHF. The whole variable domain, filled in from reference TRBV7-2 and TRBJ1-5, reads GAGVSQSPSNKVTEKGKDVELRCDPISGHTALYWYRQSLGQGLEFLIYFQGNSAPDKSGLPSDRFSAERTGGSVSTLTIQRTQQEDSAVYLCASKRTGGGLREPQHFGDGTRLSIL.